These 14 T cell receptor beta chains share one sample of origin, sequenced in a study of T cell changes during pregnancy in multiple sclerosis. The protocol was immunoSEQ multiplex PCR, while the TCRdb copy is restricted to in-frame clones and leaves out a portion. This table has 40,000 to 55,000 clones, almost 95% appearing once. The sample consisted of CD4+ T cells from peripheral blood mononuclear cells, taken in the third trimester of pregnancy. The receptors were sampled from a female donor with multiple sclerosis, enrolled in a pregnancy study.

This chain connects TRBV19 to TRBJ1-2; D is possibly TRBD1 (6 bases). The CDR3 contains 13 residues. Trimming shortened V by 7 bases and J by 5 bases, and 14 bases separated the two germline ends. Per germline, CDR1 LNHDA and CDR2 SQIVND (reference sequence). The CDR3 coding sequence is TGTGCCAGTACGGGGGGGGCTCGGTATGGCTACACCTTC. This encodes CASTGGARYGYTF.

The V call is TRBV7-9, the J call TRBJ1-6; a weak D match, TRBD1 (6 bases). This CDR3 has 16 residues. The V gene's germline CDR1 is SEHNR and CDR2 FQNEAQ (reference sequence). Trimming took 4 bases from V and 7 from J, leaving 17 bases between them. Written as DNA, the CDR3 is TGTGCCAGCAGCTACTTTCGTAGGGGGACGAATTCACCCCTCCACTTT. Encoded protein: CASSYFRRGTNSPLHF.

V and J are TRBV30 and TRBJ2-7, with D perhaps matching TRBD1 (5 bases). Germline V CDR1 and CDR2: GTSNPN, SVGIG (reference sequence). The CDR3 contains 13 residues. Trimming cost V 1 base and J 1 base, with 8 bases left between them. In DNA, the CDR3 is TGTGCCTGGAGTGAACAGGTTTCCTACGAGCAGTACTTC. Translating gives CAWSEQVSYEQYF.

The chain links TRBV5-1 to TRBJ2-7, with 10 bases identical to TRBD2. Germline CDR1 and CDR2: SGHRS and YFSETQ. The CDR3 has 16 amino acids. V lost 0 bases and J lost 4; bases outside the gene matches: 7. In nucleotides, the CDR3 is TGCGCCAGCAGCTTGGAGAGTGGTAGCGGGGGGTACGAGCAGTACTTC. This sequence encodes CASSLESGSGGYEQYF.

The chain combines TRBV9 with TRBJ2-7; weak D call: TRBD1 (6 bases). Germline V lookup: CDR1 SGDLS, CDR2 YYNGEE. V lost 1 base and J lost 7, with 18 bases in between. CDR3 length equals 15 residues. The CDR3 coding sequence is TGTGCCAGCAGCGTATTTGGGCAGGGGAATAGTGAGCAGTACTTC. It is translated as CASSVFGQGNSEQYF.

The J gene is TRBJ1-6, the V gene TRBV4-2; a possible D gene is TRBD1 (6 bases). Germline CDR1 and CDR2: LGHNA and YNFKEQ. The CDR3 totals 17 residues. Deletions cut 4 bases from V and 7 bases from J, with 20 bases between. This CDR3 reads CASSLTIRGAGNSPLHF. Here the CDR3 DNA reads TGTGCCAGCAGCCTCACGATCCGGGGGGCAGGGAATTCACCCCTCCACTTT.

The J gene is TRBJ1-6, the V gene TRBV7-9; 8 bases agree with TRBD1. Trimming at V came to 5 bases and at J to 0 bases, leaving 9 bases not matched to a gene. Per germline, CDR1 SEHNR and CDR2 FQNEAQ (reference sequence). This CDR3 contains 18 residues. The CDR3 loop reads CASSGGQGASSYNSPLHF. CDR3 DNA: TGTGCCAGCAGCGGCGGACAGGGCGCGAGCTCCTATAATTCACCCCTCCACTTT.

The chain carries TRBV6-5 and TRBJ1-5, with D tentatively TRBD1 (5 bases). The V gene's germline CDR1 is MNHEY and CDR2 SVGAGI. CDR3 length equals 14 residues. Trimming shortened V by 4 bases and J by 4 bases, and 11 bases separated the two germline ends. The CDR3 here is CASSLGTSNQPQHF. The DNA for the CDR3 is TGTGCCAGCAGTTTGGGGACTTCAAATCAGCCCCAGCATTTT.

The rearrangement uses TRBV4-3 and TRBJ1-2, with D maybe TRBD1 (5 bases). The CDR3 has 16 residues. The germline gives CDR1 LGHNA, CDR2 YSLEER. Trimming removed 0 bases at V and 0 bases at J, with 11 bases between. CDR3 residues: CASSQDRVVPNYGYTF. The CDR3 DNA is TGCGCCAGCAGCCAAGACAGGGTGGTCCCTAACTATGGCTACACCTTC.

This clone was recorded only once. The chain has TRBV7-3 and TRBJ2-1; 9 bases match TRBD1. The CDR3 is 16 residues long. Germline lookup yields CDR1 SGHTA and CDR2 FQGTGA. The V segment lost 5 bases and the J segment 1 base; nucleotides outside the gene matches: 6. The CDR3 reads CASSLRQGGSYNEQFF. The CDR3, as DNA: TGTGCCAGCAGCCTCCGACAGGGGGGGTCCTACAATGAGCAGTTCTTC.

This chain joins TRBV6-6 and TRBJ1-6; D not certain. The V end was cut by 6 bases, the J end by 11 bases, with 20 bases between. Germline assignment: CDR1 MNHNY and CDR2 SVGAGI (reference sequence). The CDR3 has 15 amino acids. The CDR3 spells CASSPNSRTNPPLHF. CDR3 DNA: TGTGCCAGCAGCCCCAATAGTCGAACGAACCCACCCCTCCACTTT.

J is TRBJ1-6 and V is TRBV5-4; possible D gene TRBD1, 6 bases. Per the germline V gene, CDR1 is SGHNT and CDR2 is YYREEE (reference sequence). Trimming removed 1 base from V and 6 bases from J, with 11 bases in between. The CDR3 sequence is 15 residues long. The CDR3 is CASSLPGVGNSPLHF. CDR3 bases: TGTGCCAGCAGCTTGCCAGGGGTAGGTAATTCACCCCTCCACTTT.

CDR3 sequence reads: CASSSPDLDTAEAFF. As DNA, the CDR3 is TGTGCCAGCAGTTCCCCCGATTTGGACACTGCTGAAGCTTTCTTT. V gene TRBV6-6 combines with J gene TRBJ1-1; perhaps TRBD1 as D (5 bases). This CDR3 region has 15 residues. Trimming stripped 4 bases from V and 6 bases from J, with 18 bases between. CDR1 MNHNY and CDR2 SVGAGI come from the germline V gene (reference sequence).

V is TRBV5-1 and J is TRBJ1-1; D uncertain. This CDR3 contains 15 residues. The ends were cut back, 0 bases at V and 5 bases at J, with 14 bases in the middle. Germline-derived CDR1 and CDR2 are SGHRS and YFSETQ. CDR3 DNA sequence: TGCGCCAGCAGCTTGGCCGTGGGCACCTTGACTGAAGCTTTCTTT. Its protein is CASSLAVGTLTEAFF.